This T cell receptor (beta chain) came from a study of vaccination effects on CD4 cells after COVID-19. Study observations and caveats: Convalescent patients were scarce, and early post-infection timepoints were absent.

Here immunoSEQ multiplex PCR was the method, and the copy in TCRdb shows in-frame clones only, minus some. The sample consists of some 77,000 clones, under 75% of them appearing once. Remarks on this clone: Antigen: not known.

CD4+ T cells specific for antigen were expanded with viral peptide pools by the ViraFEST assay before sequencing. Culture proceeded for approximately nine days, and CD4+ T cells were then isolated. None of the vaccinated had previously contracted SARS-CoV-2, and their nucleocapsid antibodies tested negative. Here the sequenced sample was CD4+ T cells from PBMCs cultured with HCoV-OC43 spike peptides, taken before COVID-19 vaccination. The sample's subset: HCoV-OC43 spike overlapping peptide pool stimulation. The sequence came from a human donor who received a COVID-19 vaccine.

The CDR3 DNA is TGTGCCAGCAGTTCCGACGGGGGGGGGTACAATGAGCAGTTCTTC. Protein: CASSSDGGGYNEQFF. The V and J genes are TRBV27 and TRBJ2-1; TRBD2 agrees at 8 bases. The CDR3 has 15 residues. Germline V lookup: CDR1 MNHEY, CDR2 SMNVEV (reference sequence). With V trimmed by 4 bases and J by 4 bases, 6 bases remained unmatched.